The 16 T cell receptor beta chains below come from one sample, sequenced in a study of blood T cell repertoires in COVID-19. Some clones are missing from TCRdb's copy, which holds only in-frame ones; the method was immunoSEQ multiplex PCR. The repertoire holds some 240,000 clones, with 85% to 90% as singletons. The sample taken for sequencing was peripheral blood. These receptors originate from a woman between 40 and 55 years old who had recovered from COVID-19.

This chain connects TRBV6-2 or TRBV6-3 to TRBJ1-1; weak D call: TRBD1 (5 bases). There are 14 residues in the CDR3. Germline CDR1 MNHEY, CDR2 SVGEGT. Trimming took 4 bases from V and 1 from J, leaving 10 bases between them. The CDR3 nucleotides are TGTGCCAGCAGTTGGGTGACAGCGAACACTGAAGCTTTCTTT. Amino acid sequence: CASSWVTANTEAFF.

This clone has only one observation. The chain uses TRBV2 and TRBJ2-7; D uncertain. Trimming took 7 bases from V and 7 from J, leaving 17 bases between them. CDR1 SNHLY and CDR2 FYNNEI come from the germline V gene. This CDR3 spans 13 amino acids. CDR3 amino acids: CASTHDWRAEQYF. The CDR3 DNA reads as TGTGCCAGCACCCACGACTGGCGCGCGGAGCAGTACTTC.

The V and J genes are TRBV6-5 and TRBJ2-5; D is unclear. CDR1 MNHEY and CDR2 SVGAGI come from the germline V gene. CDR3 length equals 14 residues. V was clipped by 0 bases and J by 7 bases, with 12 bases between them. The CDR3 coding sequence is TGTGCCAGCAGTTACTCGAGGCCGGTGGGGACCCAGTACTTC. Encoded protein: CASSYSRPVGTQYF.

The chain couples TRBV28 to TRBJ1-5; D possibly corresponds to TRBD1 (6 bases). V lost 7 bases and J 5 bases, leaving 21 bases between the germline ends. This CDR3 has 16 amino acids. Germline V gene data show CDR1 as MDHEN and CDR2 as SYDVKM. The CDR3 sequence is CASKVGGFGVHQPQHF. For the CDR3, the DNA is TGTGCCAGCAAGGTAGGGGGTTTTGGCGTGCATCAGCCCCAGCATTTT.

The V call is TRBV7-3, the J call TRBJ2-2, with 13 nucleotides matching TRBD2. J gave up 4 bases and V 5 bases, and 16 bases lay outside the gene matches. The germline gives CDR1 SGHTA, CDR2 FQGTGA. CDR3 length: 20 residues. The chain's CDR3 is CASSKTSGGASLVRTGELFF. CDR3 nucleotides: TGTGCCAGCAGCAAAACTAGCGGGGGGGCTAGTTTGGTCCGCACCGGGGAGCTGTTTTTT.

This rearrangement joins TRBV2 to TRBJ2-3, with D perhaps TRBD2 (6 bases). Germline V gene data show CDR1 as SNHLY and CDR2 as FYNNEI. This CDR3 is 14 amino acids long. The V end lost 3 bases, the J end lost 4 bases, and 11 bases lay between the germline ends. The CDR3 region is CASSDGGSADTQYF. The CDR3 DNA sequence: TGTGCCAGCAGTGACGGGGGTTCGGCAGATACGCAGTATTTT. Looking up the rest from reference TRBV2 and TRBJ2-3 gives the full variable domain: EPEVTQTPSHQVTQMGQEVILRCVPISNHLYFYWYRQILGQKVEFLVSFYNNEISEKSEIFDDQFSVERPDGSNFTLKIRSTKLEDSAMYFCASSDGGSADTQYFGPGTRLTVL.

The chain employs TRBV27 and TRBJ1-2, with D perhaps matching TRBD1 (6 bases). Trimming took 2 bases from V and 0 from J, leaving 13 bases between them. CDR1 and CDR2 from the germline V gene are MNHEY and SMNVEV (reference sequence). The CDR3 contains 16 residues. The CDR3 region has the DNA TGTGCCAGCAGTTTACGACAGGCCAAAGCTAACTATGGCTACACCTTC. It encodes CASSLRQAKANYGYTF.

V usage is TRBV5-3 and J usage is TRBJ2-7; 11 nucleotides align to TRBD2. TRBV5-3 carries the ORF label, with uncertain function. The CDR3 sequence is 15 residues long. V was pared by 9 bases and J by 6 bases, with 14 bases of the junction left unmatched. The DNA of the CDR3 is TGTGCCACGAGTCTAGCGGGAGGTTTCCAAGGCGAGCAGTACGTC. It translates to CATSLAGGFQGEQYV.

J is TRBJ2-2 and V is TRBV4-1; D is uncertain. Looked up from germline, CDR1 is MGHRA and CDR2 is YSYEKL. The CDR3 consists of 14 residues. The V and J ends lost 0 bases and 6 bases respectively, with 8 bases between them. CDR3 amino acids: CASSQDRLPGELFF. The CDR3 coding sequence is TGCGCCAGCAGCCAAGATAGACTGCCCGGGGAGCTGTTTTTT.

The V and J genes are TRBV5-1 and TRBJ1-2; D gene ambiguous. Germline CDR1 reads SGHRS; CDR2 reads YFSETQ. V lost 0 bases and J lost 4, with 10 bases in between. CDR3 length equals 14 residues. In DNA form, the CDR3 reads TGCGCCAGCAGCTTGGGGGCAGTATCCTATGGCTACACCTTC. It encodes CASSLGAVSYGYTF.

The chain joins TRBV3-1 (or the pseudogene TRBV3-2) to TRBJ1-5; D possibly corresponds to TRBD1 (5 bases). The germline V gene encodes CDR1 LGHDT and CDR2 YNNKEL (reference sequence). The V end was cut by 4 bases, the J end by 0 bases, with 19 bases between. The CDR3 runs to 18 residues. The CDR3 loop is CASSLSPRTLYSNQPQHF. The DNA of the CDR3 is TGTGCCAGCAGCCTATCCCCCCGGACACTATATAGCAATCAGCCCCAGCATTTT.

V usage is TRBV11-2 and J usage is TRBJ2-2; D is uncertain. With 1 base removed from V and 0 bases from J, the gap between germline ends came to 6 bases. This CDR3 region has 15 residues. CDR1 SGHAT and CDR2 FQNNGV come from the germline V gene. The CDR3 loop is CASSLARSNTGELFF. The CDR3 DNA follows: TGTGCCAGCAGCTTAGCCAGGTCGAACACCGGGGAGCTGTTTTTT. The variable domain in full, completed from reference TRBV11-2 and TRBJ2-2, reads EAGVAQSPRYKIIEKRQSVAFWCNPISGHATLYWYQQILGQGPKLLIQFQNNGVVDDSQLPKDRFSAERLKGVDSTLKIQPAKLEDSAVYLCASSLARSNTGELFFGEGSRLTVL.

This chain uses TRBV28 with TRBJ1-5; tentative D call: TRBD1 (6 bases). Germline V lookup: CDR1 MDHEN, CDR2 SYDVKM. Trimming removed 5 bases at V and 4 bases at J, with 15 bases between. This CDR3 comprises 15 residues. The CDR3 protein is CASSPGQWVNQPQHF. CDR3 bases: TGTGCCAGCAGTCCCGGACAGTGGGTTAATCAGCCCCAGCATTTT.

This chain joins TRBV5-6 and TRBJ2-7, with D tentatively TRBD2 (7 bases). The V end lost 4 bases, the J end lost 4 bases, and 15 bases lay between the germline ends. Germline V lookup: CDR1 SGHDT, CDR2 YYEEEE. The length of the CDR3 is 14 residues. In nucleotides, the CDR3 is TGTGCCAGCAGCCCATTGGGGGGGCCTTACGAGCAGTACGTC. Protein: CASSPLGGPYEQYV.

The CDR3 nucleotides read TGCGCCAGCACCCCGGGAAACAACTACGAGCAGTACTTC. This gives the protein CASTPGNNYEQYF. V and J are TRBV5-1 and TRBJ2-7, with a weak D call TRBD2 (5 bases). Trimming shortened V by 6 bases and J by 3 bases, and 13 bases separated the two germline ends. CDR1 SGHRS and CDR2 YFSETQ come from the germline V gene. CDR3 size: 13 residues.

J is TRBJ2-1 and V is TRBV10-3; 7 positions agree with TRBD1. V lost 2 bases and J lost 6; bases outside the gene matches: 10. This CDR3 region has 16 residues. Germline assignment: CDR1 ENHRY and CDR2 SYGVKD. The CDR3 spells CAISEAGDRDSNEQFF. CDR3 sequence (DNA): TGTGCCATCAGTGAGGCCGGGGACAGAGACTCCAATGAGCAGTTCTTC.